This passage covers 9 T cell receptor beta chains from one sample sequenced in a study of T cell clonality in common variable immunodeficiency. The protocol was immunoSEQ multiplex PCR, while the TCRdb copy is restricted to in-frame clones and leaves out a portion. The sample is made up of 25,000 to 35,000 clones, none counted only once. Sequencing was performed on peripheral blood mononuclear cells. Every receptor here comes from a person aged 18 to 75 in good health.

This clone has at least ten counts. At one boundary the junction diverges from the germline segment, which might be a read error. The read falls 3 residues short of the CDR3 end, and the missing part is taken from the germline J gene. V gene TRBV20-1 combines with J gene TRBJ1-5; 7 bases map to TRBD1. The length of the CDR3 is 13 residues. Germline V gene sequence: CDR1 DFQATT, CDR2 SNEGSKA (reference sequence). This chain's CDR3 is CSARGTGDQPQHF. The CDR3 bases that were read are TGCAGTGCCAGAGGCACAGGGGATCAGCCC.

This clone was counted ten times or more. Read sequence stops 3 residues before the CDR3 end, and the germline J gene provides the missing end. This sequence joins TRBV19 and TRBJ1-4, with 8 bases lining up with TRBD1. Germline loops: CDR1 LNHDA, CDR2 SQIVND (reference sequence). V lost 10 bases to trimming and J lost 8 bases; unmatched junction nucleotides: 12. The CDR3 is made up of 14 amino acids. Partial CDR3 DNA: TGTGCCACCTCCATTGGACAGGGAGGAGAAAAA. This translates into CATSIGQGGEK. The whole CDR3 is CATSIGQGGEKLFF.

To note about this clone: A single base separates this from a much larger clone, so it may be a read error. Other DNA sequences in this specimen translate into the identical CDR3. CDR3 DNA, as far as it was read: TGTGCCTGGGAGGCAGGGGCTGGAAACACG. Amino acid sequence: CAWEAGAGNT. The full CDR3 sequence reads CAWEAGAGNTIYF. The rearrangement links TRBV30 to TRBJ1-3, with D maybe TRBD1 (6 bases). The read finishes 3 residues shy of the CDR3 end, and the germline J gene is used to complete it. The CDR3 runs to 13 residues. Germline loops: CDR1 GTSNPN, CDR2 SVGIG (reference sequence).

This clone was counted at least ten times. The read is 3 residues too short to cover the CDR3 end, so that end is filled in from the germline J gene. V gene TRBV18 combines with J gene TRBJ1-3; maybe TRBD1 (5 bases). This CDR3 has 15 amino acids. CDR1 is KGHSH, CDR2 LQKENI, per germline. Between the trimmed V and J ends, which lost 5 bases and 2 bases, there was a span of 13 bases. The covered CDR3 bases are TGTGCCAGCTCAAAAAATACAGGAGCTGGAAACACC. Protein product: CASSKNTGAGNT. The full CDR3 sequence reads CASSKNTGAGNTIYF.

This clone was counted at least ten times. Relative to the germline gene, one junction end is altered; a read error may explain this. The read halts 3 residues ahead of the CDR3 end, with the missing end drawn from the germline J gene. The J gene is TRBJ1-1, the V gene TRBV7-7; D possibly corresponds to TRBD1 (6 bases). Germline assignment: CDR1 SSHAT and CDR2 FNYEAQ (reference sequence). The CDR3 is made up of 13 amino acids. The CDR3 bases that were read are TGTGCTAGCAGCTTTCAGGAGGGGGCTGAA. Protein product: CASSFQEGAE. The whole CDR3 protein reads CASSFQEGAEAFF.

This clone was observed a handful of times. From the germline J gene comes the end of the CDR3, since the read stops 3 residues before it. The rearrangement joins TRBV5-1 to TRBJ2-7; D perhaps matches TRBD1 (6 bases). The germline V gene encodes CDR1 SGHRS and CDR2 YFSETQ. Trimming left V 4 bases short and J 4 bases short, with 18 bases between. The CDR3 is made up of 15 amino acids. CDR3 DNA, as far as it was read: TGCGCCAGCAGCCTAGGCCCGACAGGAATTTACGAG. Translating it yields CASSLGPTGIYE. In full, the CDR3 is CASSLGPTGIYEQYF.

This clone was counted between two and nine times. The read ends 3 residues early relative to the CDR3; the germline J gene fills the gap. The chain joins TRBV2 to TRBJ1-3, with a possible D match to TRBD1 (5 bases). Germline CDR1 is SNHLY and CDR2 is FYNNEI. V dropped 7 bases and J dropped 0 bases, with 10 bases sitting between them. The CDR3 extends over 14 amino acids. The CDR3 bases that were read are TGTGCCAGCACCCAGGGCTACTCTGGAAACACC. It encodes CASTQGYSGNT. The whole CDR3 is CASTQGYSGNTIYF.

For this clone: The sequenced fragment ends 3 residues before the CDR3 boundary, so the rest is inferred from the germline J gene. The chain carries TRBV30 and TRBJ2-3; D possibly corresponds to TRBD1 (6 bases). The CDR3 is 12 amino acids. Germline values: CDR1 GTSNPN, CDR2 SVGIG (reference sequence). CDR3 DNA (partial): TGTGCCTGGAGGGGGGCATTTGGGACG. Translating it yields CAWRGAFGT. The entire CDR3 sequence reads CAWRGAFGTQYF.

This clone was found many times. Read data end 3 residues before the CDR3 end; the end is taken from the germline J gene. The rearrangement joins TRBV12-3 or TRBV12-4 to TRBJ2-2, with 8 nucleotides matching TRBD1. CDR3 length: 16 residues. Trimming removed 5 bases from V and 6 bases from J; junction bases left unmatched: 11. The CDR3 region is CASSPGQGRIAGELFF. The CDR3 bases that were read are TGTGCCAGCAGTCCCGGACAGGGTAGGATAGCCGGGGAG.